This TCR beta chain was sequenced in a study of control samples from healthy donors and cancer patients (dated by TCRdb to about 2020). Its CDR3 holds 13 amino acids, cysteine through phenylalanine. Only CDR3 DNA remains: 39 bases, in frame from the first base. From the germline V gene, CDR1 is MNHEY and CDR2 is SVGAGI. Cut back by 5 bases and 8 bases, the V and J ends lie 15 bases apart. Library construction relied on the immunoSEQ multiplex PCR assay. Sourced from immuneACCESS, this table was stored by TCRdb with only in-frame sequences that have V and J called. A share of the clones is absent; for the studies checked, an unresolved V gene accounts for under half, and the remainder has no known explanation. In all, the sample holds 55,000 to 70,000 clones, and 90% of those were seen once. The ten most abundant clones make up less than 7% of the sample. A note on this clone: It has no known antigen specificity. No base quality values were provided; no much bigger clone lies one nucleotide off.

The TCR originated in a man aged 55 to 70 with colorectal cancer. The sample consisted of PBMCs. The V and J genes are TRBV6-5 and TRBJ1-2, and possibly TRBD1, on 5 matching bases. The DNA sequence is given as TGTGCCAGCAGTACATATACCCGGGGCGGCTACACCTTC. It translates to CASSTYTRGGYTF.